The clone carrying this T cell receptor (beta chain) was detected once. The CDR3 has 16 amino acids. Germline V gene sequence: CDR1 ENHRY, CDR2 SYGVKD. With 10 bases removed from V and 0 bases from J, the gap between germline ends came to 19 bases. This record comes from a study of blood T cell repertoires in COVID-19. Overall study context: Both acute and convalescent COVID-19 samples were obtained from the United States, Italy and Spain.

Only in-frame clones appear in the TCRdb table, and some are missing; sequencing was by immunoSEQ multiplex PCR. Of approximately 11,000 clones in the sample, nearly 90% were seen once. Sample: peripheral blood. The rearrangement uses TRBV10-3 and TRBJ2-1; D is perhaps TRBD2 (7 bases). The clonotype comes from a human donor in a cohort sampled during active COVID-19. The CDR3 nucleotides are TGTGCCACCCTCCTACGGGGGGCCGGCTCCTACAATGAGCAGTTCTTC. Translated: CATLLRGAGSYNEQFF.